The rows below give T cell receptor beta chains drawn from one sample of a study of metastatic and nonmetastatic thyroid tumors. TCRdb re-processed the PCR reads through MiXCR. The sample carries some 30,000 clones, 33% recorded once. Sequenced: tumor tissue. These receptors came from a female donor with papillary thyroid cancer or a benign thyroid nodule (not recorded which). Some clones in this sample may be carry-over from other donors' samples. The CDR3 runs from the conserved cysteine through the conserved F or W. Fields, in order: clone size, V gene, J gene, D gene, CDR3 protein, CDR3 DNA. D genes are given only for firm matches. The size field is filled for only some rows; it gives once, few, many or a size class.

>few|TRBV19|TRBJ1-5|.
CATTGSIRNQPQHF
TGTGCCACAACGGGCAGTATACGCAATCAGCCCCAGCATTTT
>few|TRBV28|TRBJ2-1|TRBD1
CASSLFGQGLKNEQFF
TGTGCCAGCAGCTTATTCGGACAGGGCCTCAAGAATGAGCAGTTCTTC
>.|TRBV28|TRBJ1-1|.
CASSPRGGSTEAFF
TGTGCCAGCAGCCCCAGGGGCGGGAGCACTGAAGCTTTCTTT
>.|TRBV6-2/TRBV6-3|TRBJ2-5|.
CASSYSRSEAQYF
TGTGCCAGCAGTTATTCTAGGAGTGAGGCCCAGTACTTC
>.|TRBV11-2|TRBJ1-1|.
CASSILEDTEAFF
TGTGCCAGCAGCATACTAGAAGACACTGAAGCTTTCTTT
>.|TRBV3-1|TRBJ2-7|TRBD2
CASSPFSGASGGFAYEQYF
TGTGCCAGCAGCCCCTTTTCCGGGGCTAGCGGGGGGTTCGCCTACGAGCAGTACTTC
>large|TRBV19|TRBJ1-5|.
CASSIGQSNQPQHF
TGTGCCAGTAGTATCGGACAGTCCAATCAGCCCCAGCATTTT
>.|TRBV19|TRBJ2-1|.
CASSPRLNEQFF
TGTGCCAGTAGTCCTCGACTAAATGAGCAGTTCTTC
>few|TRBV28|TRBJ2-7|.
CASRPAGLGYEHYF
TGTGCCAGCAGACCGGCCGGGTTGGGCTACGAGCATTACTTC
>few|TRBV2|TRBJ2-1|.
CASSVGRMDNEQFF
TGTGCCAGCAGTGTAGGCAGAATGGACAATGAGCAGTTCTTC
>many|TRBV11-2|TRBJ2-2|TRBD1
CASRDWRTGVLDGELFF
TGTGCCAGCAGGGATTGGAGGACAGGGGTTTTGGACGGGGAGCTGTTTTTT
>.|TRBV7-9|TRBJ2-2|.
CASSLRMNTGELFF
TGTGCCAGCAGCTTGAGAATGAACACCGGGGAGCTGTTTTTT
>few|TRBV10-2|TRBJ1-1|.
CASTKQERGTEAFF
TGCGCCAGCACCAAACAGGAGAGGGGCACTGAAGCTTTCTTT
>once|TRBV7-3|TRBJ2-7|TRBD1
CASSLGQNYEQYF
TGTGCCAGCAGCTTGGGACAGAACTACGAGCAGTACTTC
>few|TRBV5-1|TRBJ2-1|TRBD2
CASRPTSGSNEQFF
TGCGCCAGCCGCCCGACTAGCGGGAGCAATGAGCAGTTCTTC
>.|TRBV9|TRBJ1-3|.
CASSPRGGGTSGNTIYF
TGTGCCAGCAGCCCTCGGGGCGGGGGTACCTCTGGAAACACCATATATTTT
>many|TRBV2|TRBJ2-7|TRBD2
CASSGAGERYEQYF
TGTGCCAGCAGCGGAGCGGGAGAGAGGTACGAGCAGTACTTC
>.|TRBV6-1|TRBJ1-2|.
CASKTDPGQSGSYGYTF
TGTGCCAGCAAGACCGATCCGGGACAATCGGGATCCTATGGCTACACCTTC
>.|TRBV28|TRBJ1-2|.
CASSLAAGYTF
TGTGCCAGCAGTCTGGCCGCGGGCTACACCTTC
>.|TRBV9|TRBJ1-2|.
CASSGGARLFYGYTF
TGTGCCAGCAGCGGTGGGGCGCGCCTCTTCTATGGCTACACCTTC
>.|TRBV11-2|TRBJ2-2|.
CASSFLPNTGELFF
TGTGCCAGCAGCTTTCTCCCGAACACCGGGGAGCTGTTTTTT
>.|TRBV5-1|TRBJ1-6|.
CASSISRDSPLHF
TGCGCCAGCAGCATAAGCAGGGATTCACCCCTCCACTTT